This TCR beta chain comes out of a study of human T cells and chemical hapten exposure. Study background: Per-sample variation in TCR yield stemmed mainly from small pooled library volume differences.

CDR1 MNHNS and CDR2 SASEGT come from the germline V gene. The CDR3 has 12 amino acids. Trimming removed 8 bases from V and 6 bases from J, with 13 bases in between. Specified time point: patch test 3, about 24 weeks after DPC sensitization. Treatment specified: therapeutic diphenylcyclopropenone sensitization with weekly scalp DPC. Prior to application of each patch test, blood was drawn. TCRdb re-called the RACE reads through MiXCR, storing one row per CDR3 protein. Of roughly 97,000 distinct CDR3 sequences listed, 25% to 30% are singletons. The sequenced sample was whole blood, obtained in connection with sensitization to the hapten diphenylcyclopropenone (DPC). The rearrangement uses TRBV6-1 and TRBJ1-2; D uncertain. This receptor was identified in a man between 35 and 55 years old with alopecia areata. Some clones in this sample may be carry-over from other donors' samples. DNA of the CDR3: TGTGCCAGCTCCCCCACCCCCAATGGCTACACCTTC. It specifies CASSPTPNGYTF.